This T cell receptor (beta chain) was identified during a study of CD8+ T cells in alopecia areata. Study-level background: Treatment comprised oral tofacitinib, 5 to 10 mg twice daily, in treated patients. Tofacitinib dosing lasted 6 to 18 months, which was then followed by 6 months off drug.

The germline V and J ends were trimmed by 3 bases and 2 bases, with 2 bases remaining between them. This CDR3 has 11 amino acids. Looked up from germline, CDR1 is SGHTA and CDR2 is FQGNSA. RNA was extracted and reverse transcribed into cDNA as the sequencing template. Profiled with immunoSEQ multiplex PCR; TCRdb holds only in-frame clones, not every one. The data show about 150,000 clones, around three fifths seen once. Indicated treatment: oral pan-JAK inhibitor, 5-10 mg twice daily. Collection of lesional scalp punch biopsies and peripheral blood was performed in alopecia areata patients. The sample consisted of CD4+ T cells sorted from blood, taken at week 4, from a patient treated with tofacitinib. The sequence came from a human donor with alopecia areata. The chain combines TRBV7-2 with TRBJ2-7; D is unresolved. CDR3 sequence (DNA): TGTGCCAGCAGCTTGACCTACGAGCAGTACTTC. Amino acid sequence: CASSLTYEQYF.